This TCR beta chain originates from a study of blood T cells in healthy people across ages. Study-level background: Capture via template switching afforded approximately one barcoded beta molecule per two T cells.

A second 7 to 11 cycle PCR used barcoded and J-beta primers. Using its own MiXCR run on the 5' RACE reads, TCRdb lists one record per CDR3 protein. The table has roughly 1 million distinct CDR3 sequences, less than 25% seen once; the top ten hold approximately 0.7%. As for this clonotype: Its matching antigen is unknown.

Notes on the study in general: Higher diversity, along with more naive CD4+ cells, distinguished long-lived donors from aged donors. A roughly linear fall in TCR beta diversity per million T cells was seen with increasing age.

The sample was also linked to a second study, of T cells of mothers and their children. That investigation notes: Thymic selection shapes TCR recombination output in related pairs, and it does so similarly in unrelated pairs.

The receptor's source is a girl aged 2-10 years in good health. Material: blood.

DNA of the CDR3: TGCAGCGAGGGGCCCGGTGGCTCCGGCTACACCTTC. It encodes CSEGPGGSGYTF. V and J are TRBV29-1 and TRBJ1-2, with a weak D call TRBD1 (5 bases). Looked up from germline, CDR1 is SQVTM and CDR2 is ANQGSEA. This CDR3 region has 12 residues. Trimming took 7 bases from V and 8 from J, leaving 17 bases between them.